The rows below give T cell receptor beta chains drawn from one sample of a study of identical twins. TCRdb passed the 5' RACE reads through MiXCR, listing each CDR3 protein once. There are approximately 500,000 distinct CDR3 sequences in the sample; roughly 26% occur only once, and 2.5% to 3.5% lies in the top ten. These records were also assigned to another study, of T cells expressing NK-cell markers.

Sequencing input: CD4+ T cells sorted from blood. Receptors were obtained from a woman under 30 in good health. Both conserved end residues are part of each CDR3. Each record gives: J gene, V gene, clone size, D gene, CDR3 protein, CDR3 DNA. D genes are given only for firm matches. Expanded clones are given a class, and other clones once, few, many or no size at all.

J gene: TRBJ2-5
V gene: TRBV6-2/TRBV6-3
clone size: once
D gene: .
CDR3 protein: CASTPRESSANEETQYF
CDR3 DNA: TGTGCCAGCACCCCACGGGAGAGCTCCGCTAATGAAGAGACCCAGTACTTC

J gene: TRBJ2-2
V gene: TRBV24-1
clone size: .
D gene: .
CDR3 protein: CATSPGGTGELFF
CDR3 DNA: TGTGCCACCAGCCCTGGGGGGACCGGGGAGCTGTTTTTT

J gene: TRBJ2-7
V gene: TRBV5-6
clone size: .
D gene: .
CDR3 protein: CASAIGQSYEQYF
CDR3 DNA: TGTGCCAGCGCGATTGGACAGTCCTACGAGCAGTACTTC

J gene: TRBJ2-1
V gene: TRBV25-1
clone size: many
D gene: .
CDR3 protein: CASSDGPRNNEQFF
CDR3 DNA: TGTGCCAGCAGTGATGGACCCCGGAACAATGAGCAGTTCTTC

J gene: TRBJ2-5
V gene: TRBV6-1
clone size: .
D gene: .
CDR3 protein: CASSEVPDFRPETQYF
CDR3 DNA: TGTGCCAGCAGTGAAGTCCCGGACTTTCGGCCAGAGACCCAGTACTTC

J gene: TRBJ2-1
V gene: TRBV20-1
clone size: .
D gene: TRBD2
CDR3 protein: CSARDYPGGGNNEQFF
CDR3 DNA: TGCAGTGCTAGAGATTACCCCGGCGGGGGAAACAATGAGCAGTTCTTC

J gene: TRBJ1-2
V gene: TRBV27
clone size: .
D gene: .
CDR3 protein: CASRRYGYTF
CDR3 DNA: TGTGCCAGCAGGAGATATGGCTACACCTTC

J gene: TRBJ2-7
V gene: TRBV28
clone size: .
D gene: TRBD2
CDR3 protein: CASNGLARSYEQYF
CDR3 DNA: TGTGCCAGCAACGGACTAGCGCGCTCCTACGAGCAGTACTTC

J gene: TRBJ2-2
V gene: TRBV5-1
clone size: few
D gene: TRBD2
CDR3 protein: CASESSISSGRNTGELFF
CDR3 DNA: TGCGCCAGCGAATCTTCGATATCTAGCGGGAGGAACACCGGGGAGCTGTTTTTT

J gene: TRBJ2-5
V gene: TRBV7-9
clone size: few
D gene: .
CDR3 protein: CASSLIGKTQYF
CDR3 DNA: TGTGCCAGCAGCCTAATTGGAAAGACCCAGTACTTC

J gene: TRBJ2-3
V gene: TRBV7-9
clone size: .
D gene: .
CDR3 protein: CASSFLPTDTQYF
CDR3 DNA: TGTGCCAGCAGCTTCCTCCCCACAGATACGCAGTATTTT

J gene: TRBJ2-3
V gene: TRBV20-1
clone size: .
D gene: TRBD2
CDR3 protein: CCARDSGTSGRITDTQYF
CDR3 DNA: TGCTGTGCTAGAGATTCCGGGACTAGCGGGAGGATCACAGATACGCAGTATTTT

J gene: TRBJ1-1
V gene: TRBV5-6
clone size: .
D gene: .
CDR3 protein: CASSHSWAEAFF
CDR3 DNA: TGTGCCAGCAGCCATTCTTGGGCTGAAGCTTTCTTT

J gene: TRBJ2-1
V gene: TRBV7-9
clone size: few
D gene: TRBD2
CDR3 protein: CASGREYNEQFF
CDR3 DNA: TGTGCCAGCGGGAGGGAATACAATGAGCAGTTCTTC

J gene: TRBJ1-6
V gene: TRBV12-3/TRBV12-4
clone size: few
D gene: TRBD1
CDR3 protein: CASSLEGQGSPLHF
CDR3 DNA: TGTGCCAGCAGTTTGGAAGGACAGGGTTCACCCCTCCACTTT

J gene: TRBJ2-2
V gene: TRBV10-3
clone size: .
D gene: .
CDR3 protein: CAISVVDQVAGELFF
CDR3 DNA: TGTGCCATCAGTGTGGTCGATCAGGTCGCCGGGGAGCTGTTTTTT

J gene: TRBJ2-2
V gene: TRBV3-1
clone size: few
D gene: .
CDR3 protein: CASSPPAGELFF
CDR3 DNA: TGTGCCAGCAGCCCCCCGGCTGGGGAGCTGTTTTTT

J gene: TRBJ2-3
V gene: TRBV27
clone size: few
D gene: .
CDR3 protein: CASSLSLTTDTQYF
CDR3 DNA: TGTGCCAGCAGTTTAAGTCTTACCACAGATACGCAGTATTTT

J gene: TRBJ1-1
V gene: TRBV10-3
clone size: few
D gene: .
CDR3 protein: CAISESSRVTEAFF
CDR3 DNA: TGTGCCATCAGTGAGTCTAGCAGGGTAACTGAAGCTTTCTTT

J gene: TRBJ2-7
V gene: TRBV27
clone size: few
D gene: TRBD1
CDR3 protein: CASSLYPPYRGETYEQYF
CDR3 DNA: TGTGCCAGCAGTTTATACCCACCTTACAGGGGGGAGACCTACGAGCAGTACTTC

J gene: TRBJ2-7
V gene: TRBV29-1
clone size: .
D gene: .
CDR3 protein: CSVVTGSSYEQYF
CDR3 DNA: TGCAGCGTTGTAACAGGGAGCTCCTACGAGCAGTACTTC

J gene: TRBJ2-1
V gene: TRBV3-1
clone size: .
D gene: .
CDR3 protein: CASRDSGNEQFF
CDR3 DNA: TGTGCCAGCAGGGATTCCGGCAATGAGCAGTTCTTC

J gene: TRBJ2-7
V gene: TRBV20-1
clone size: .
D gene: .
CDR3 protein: CSAEPYGAYEQYF
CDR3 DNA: TGCAGTGCCGAACCCTATGGGGCCTACGAGCAGTACTTC

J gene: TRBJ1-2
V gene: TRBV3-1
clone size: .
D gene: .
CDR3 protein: CASSQVGRYGYTF
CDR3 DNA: TGTGCCAGCAGCCAAGTAGGTAGATATGGCTACACCTTC

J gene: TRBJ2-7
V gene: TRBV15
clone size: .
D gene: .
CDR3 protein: CATSERLAHEQYF
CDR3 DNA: TGTGCCACCAGCGAACGACTCGCCCACGAGCAGTACTTC

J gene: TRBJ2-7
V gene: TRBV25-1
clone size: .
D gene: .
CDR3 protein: CASSGPTEGYEQYF
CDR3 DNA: TGTGCCAGCAGTGGGCCTACAGAAGGCTACGAGCAGTACTTC

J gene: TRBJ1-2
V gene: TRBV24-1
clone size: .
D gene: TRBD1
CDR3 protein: CATSDNRGSYGYTF
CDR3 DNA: TGTGCCACCAGTGACAACAGGGGTAGCTATGGCTACACCTTC

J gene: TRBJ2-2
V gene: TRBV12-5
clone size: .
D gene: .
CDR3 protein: CASGFPSPPPRHHNTGELFF
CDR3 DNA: TGTGCTAGTGGTTTTCCCTCGCCCCCCCCAAGGCACCATAACACCGGGGAGCTGTTTTTT

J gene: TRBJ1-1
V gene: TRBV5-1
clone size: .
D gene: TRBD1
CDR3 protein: CASSWTGWDTEAFF
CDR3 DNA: TGCGCCAGCAGCTGGACAGGGTGGGATACTGAAGCTTTCTTT

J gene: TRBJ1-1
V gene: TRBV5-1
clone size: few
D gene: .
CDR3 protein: CASSLEGSGGTEAFF
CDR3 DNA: TGCGCCAGCAGCTTGGAGGGTTCAGGTGGCACTGAAGCTTTCTTT

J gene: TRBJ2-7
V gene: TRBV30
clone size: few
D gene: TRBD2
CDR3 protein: CAWSVKAGSHEQYF
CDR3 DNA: TGTGCCTGGAGTGTAAAAGCGGGAAGTCACGAGCAGTACTTC

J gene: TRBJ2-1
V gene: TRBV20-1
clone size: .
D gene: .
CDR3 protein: CSARADTYNEQFF
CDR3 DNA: TGCAGTGCTAGAGCTGACACCTACAATGAGCAGTTCTTC

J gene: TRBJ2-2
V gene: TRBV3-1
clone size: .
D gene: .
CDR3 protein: CASSRYGSGELFF
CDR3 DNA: TGTGCCAGCAGTCGGTACGGTTCCGGGGAGCTGTTTTTT

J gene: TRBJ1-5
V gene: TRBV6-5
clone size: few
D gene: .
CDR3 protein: CASSSLGNQPQHF
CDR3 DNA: TGTGCCAGCAGTTCTCTGGGCAATCAGCCCCAGCATTTT

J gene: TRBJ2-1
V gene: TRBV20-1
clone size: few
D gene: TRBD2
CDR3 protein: CSARTTSVSSYNEQFF
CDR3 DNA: TGCAGTGCTAGAACAACTAGCGTCAGCTCCTACAATGAGCAGTTCTTC

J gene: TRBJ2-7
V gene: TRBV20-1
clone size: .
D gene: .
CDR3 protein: CSARDSEGWSSYEQYF
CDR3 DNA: TGCAGTGCTAGAGATAGTGAGGGCTGGAGCTCCTACGAGCAGTACTTC

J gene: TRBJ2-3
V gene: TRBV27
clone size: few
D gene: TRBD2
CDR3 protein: CASSLYHRRGGRGDTQYF
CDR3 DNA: TGTGCCAGCAGTTTATATCATAGGCGGGGGGGCCGGGGAGATACGCAGTATTTT

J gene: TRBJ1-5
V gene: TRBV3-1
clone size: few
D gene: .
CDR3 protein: CASSQDGSSNQPQHF
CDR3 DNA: TGTGCCAGCAGCCAAGACGGCAGTAGCAATCAGCCCCAGCATTTT

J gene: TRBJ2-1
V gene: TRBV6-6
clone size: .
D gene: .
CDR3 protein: CASMGNEDEQFF
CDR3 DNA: TGTGCCAGCATGGGGAATGAGGATGAGCAGTTCTTC

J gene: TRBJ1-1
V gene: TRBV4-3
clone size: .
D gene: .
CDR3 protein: CASSQPGTMNTEAFF
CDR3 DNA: TGCGCCAGCAGCCAGCCAGGAACAATGAACACTGAAGCTTTCTTT

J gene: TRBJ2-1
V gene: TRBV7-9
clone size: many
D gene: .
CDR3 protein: CASSLARTGPYNEQFF
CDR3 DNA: TGTGCCAGCAGCTTAGCCAGGACTGGACCCTACAATGAGCAGTTCTTC

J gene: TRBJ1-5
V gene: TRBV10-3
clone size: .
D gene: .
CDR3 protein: CATHPGLLNQPQHF
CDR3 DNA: TGTGCCACCCACCCGGGACTTCTCAATCAGCCCCAGCATTTT

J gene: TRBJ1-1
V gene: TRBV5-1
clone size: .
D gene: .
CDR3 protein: CASSLIGVNTEAFF
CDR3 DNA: TGCGCCAGCAGCTTGATCGGGGTGAACACTGAAGCTTTCTTT

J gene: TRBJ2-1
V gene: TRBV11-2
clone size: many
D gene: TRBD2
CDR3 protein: CASSHRLAGGPTEQFF
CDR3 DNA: TGTGCCAGCAGCCATAGACTAGCGGGAGGGCCTACTGAGCAGTTCTTC

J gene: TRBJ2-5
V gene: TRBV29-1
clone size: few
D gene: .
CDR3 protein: CSVVQGGETQYF
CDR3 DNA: TGCAGCGTCGTACAGGGAGGAGAGACCCAGTACTTC

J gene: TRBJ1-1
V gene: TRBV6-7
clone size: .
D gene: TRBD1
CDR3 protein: CASMPGTGGPQGGGAEAFF
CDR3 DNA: TGTGCCTCTATGCCCGGGACAGGGGGCCCCCAAGGGGGAGGAGCTGAAGCTTTCTTT

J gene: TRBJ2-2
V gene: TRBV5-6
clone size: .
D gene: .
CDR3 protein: CASSFLGRTNTGELFF
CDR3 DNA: TGTGCCAGCAGCTTTTTGGGCAGGACGAACACCGGGGAGCTGTTTTTT

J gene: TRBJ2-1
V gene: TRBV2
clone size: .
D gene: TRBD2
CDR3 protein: CASNFGEGNEQFF
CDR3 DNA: TGTGCCAGCAATTTCGGGGAGGGGAATGAGCAGTTCTTC

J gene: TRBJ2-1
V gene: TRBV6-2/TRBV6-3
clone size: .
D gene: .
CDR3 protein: CASRNWVGEQFF
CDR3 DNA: TGTGCCAGCAGAAATTGGGTGGGTGAGCAGTTCTTC

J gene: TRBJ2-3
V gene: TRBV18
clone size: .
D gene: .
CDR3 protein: CASSPLQASTDTQYF
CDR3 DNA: TGTGCCAGCTCCCCTCTCCAGGCCAGCACAGATACGCAGTATTTT

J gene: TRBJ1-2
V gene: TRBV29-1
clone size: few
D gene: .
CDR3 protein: CSVRGQGLVYGYTF
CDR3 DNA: TGCAGCGTCAGAGGCCAGGGACTCGTCTATGGCTACACCTTC

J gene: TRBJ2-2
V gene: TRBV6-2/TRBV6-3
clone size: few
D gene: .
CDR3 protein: CASDPTPGRKNTGELFF
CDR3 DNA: TGTGCCAGCGATCCAACCCCGGGACGGAAGAACACCGGGGAGCTGTTTTTT

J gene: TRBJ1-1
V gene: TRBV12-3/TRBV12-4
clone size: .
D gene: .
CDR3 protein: CASSPGEWVNTEAFF
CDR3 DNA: TGTGCCAGCAGCCCAGGGGAGTGGGTGAACACTGAAGCTTTCTTT

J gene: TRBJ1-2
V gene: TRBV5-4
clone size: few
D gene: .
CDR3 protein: CASSLDMGTGGYTF
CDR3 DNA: TGTGCCAGCAGCTTGGATATGGGTACGGGTGGCTACACCTTC

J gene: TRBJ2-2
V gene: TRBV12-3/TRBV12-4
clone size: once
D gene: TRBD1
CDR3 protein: CASSLRGQGKTGELFF
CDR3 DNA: TGTGCCAGCAGTTTACGTGGACAGGGGAAAACCGGGGAGCTGTTTTTT

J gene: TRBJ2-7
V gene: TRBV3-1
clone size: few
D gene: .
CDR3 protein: CASSQGGEQYF
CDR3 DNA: TGTGCCAGCAGTCAGGGAGGCGAGCAGTACTTC